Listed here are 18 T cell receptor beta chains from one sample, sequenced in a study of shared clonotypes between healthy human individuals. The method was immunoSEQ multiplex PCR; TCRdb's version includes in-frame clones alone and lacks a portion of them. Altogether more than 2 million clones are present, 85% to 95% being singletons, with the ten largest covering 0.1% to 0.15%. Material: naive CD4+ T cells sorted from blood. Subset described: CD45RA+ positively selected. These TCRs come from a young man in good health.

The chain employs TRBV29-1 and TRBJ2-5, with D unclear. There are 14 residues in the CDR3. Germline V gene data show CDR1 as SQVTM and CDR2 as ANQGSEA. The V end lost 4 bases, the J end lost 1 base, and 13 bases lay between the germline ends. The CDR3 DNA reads TGCAGCGTTGGAGTGTTTTGGCTCCAAGAGACCCAGTACTTC. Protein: CSVGVFWLQETQYF.

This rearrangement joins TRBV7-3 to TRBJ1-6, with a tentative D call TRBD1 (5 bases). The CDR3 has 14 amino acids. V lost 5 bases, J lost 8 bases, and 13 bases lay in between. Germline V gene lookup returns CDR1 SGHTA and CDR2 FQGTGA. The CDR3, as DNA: TGTGCCAGCAGCCGAGGGTTGACAGATTCACCCCTCCACTTT. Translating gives CASSRGLTDSPLHF.

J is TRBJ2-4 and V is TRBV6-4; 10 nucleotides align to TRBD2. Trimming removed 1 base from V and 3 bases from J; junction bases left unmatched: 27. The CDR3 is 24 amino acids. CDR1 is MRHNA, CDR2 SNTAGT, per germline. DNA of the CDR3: TGTGCCAGCAGTGACTGGAGGGGGGAAAAATCTAGAGCGGGAGGGCAGGGAGGCAAAAACATTCAGTACTTC. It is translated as CASSDWRGEKSRAGGQGGKNIQYF.

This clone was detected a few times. This chain's CDR3 is CASSLIQGTLNTEAFF. The CDR3 DNA follows: TGTGCCAGCTCACTAATACAGGGGACCTTGAACACTGAAGCTTTCTTT. V is TRBV18 and J is TRBJ1-1, with 7 bases lining up with TRBD1. V was clipped by 4 bases and J by 0 bases; unmatched bases: 8. CDR3 length equals 16 residues. Germline V gene data show CDR1 as KGHSH and CDR2 as LQKENI.

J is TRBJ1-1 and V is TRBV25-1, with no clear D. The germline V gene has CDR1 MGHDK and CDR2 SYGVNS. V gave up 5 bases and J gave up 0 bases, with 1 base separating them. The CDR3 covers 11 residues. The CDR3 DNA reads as TGTGCCAGCAGTTTGAACACTGAAGCTTTCTTT. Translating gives CASSLNTEAFF. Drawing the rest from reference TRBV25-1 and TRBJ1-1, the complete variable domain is EADIYQTPRYLVIGTGKKITLECSQTMGHDKMYWYQQDPGMELHLIHYSYGVNSTEKGDLSSESTVSRIRTEHFPLTLESARPSHTSQYLCASSLNTEAFFGQGTRLTVV.

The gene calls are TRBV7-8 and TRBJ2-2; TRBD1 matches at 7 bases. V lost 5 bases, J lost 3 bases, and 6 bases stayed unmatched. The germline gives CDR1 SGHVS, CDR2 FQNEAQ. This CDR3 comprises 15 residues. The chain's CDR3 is CASSPGQKDTGELFF. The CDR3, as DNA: TGTGCCAGCAGCCCGGGACAGAAAGACACCGGGGAGCTGTTTTTT.

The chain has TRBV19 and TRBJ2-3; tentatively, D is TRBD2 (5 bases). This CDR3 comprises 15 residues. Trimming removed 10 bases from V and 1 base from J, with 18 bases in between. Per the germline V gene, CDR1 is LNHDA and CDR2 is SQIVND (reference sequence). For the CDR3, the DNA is TGTGCCACCTCCTTAGAGGGTTCGCGCACAGATACGCAGTATTTT. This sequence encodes CATSLEGSRTDTQYF.

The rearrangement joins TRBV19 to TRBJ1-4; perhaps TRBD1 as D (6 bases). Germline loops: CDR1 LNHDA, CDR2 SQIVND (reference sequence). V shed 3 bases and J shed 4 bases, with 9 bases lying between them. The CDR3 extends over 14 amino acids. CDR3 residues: CASSMTGSNEKLFF. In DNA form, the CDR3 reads TGTGCCAGTAGTATGACAGGAAGTAATGAAAAACTGTTTTTT.

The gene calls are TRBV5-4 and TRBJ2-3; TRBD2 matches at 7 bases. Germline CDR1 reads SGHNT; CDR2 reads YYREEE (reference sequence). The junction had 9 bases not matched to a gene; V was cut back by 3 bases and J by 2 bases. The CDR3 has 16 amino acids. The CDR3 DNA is TGTGCCAGCAGCTCCGGAGGCGGGAGTCCCACAGATACGCAGTATTTT. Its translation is CASSSGGGSPTDTQYF.

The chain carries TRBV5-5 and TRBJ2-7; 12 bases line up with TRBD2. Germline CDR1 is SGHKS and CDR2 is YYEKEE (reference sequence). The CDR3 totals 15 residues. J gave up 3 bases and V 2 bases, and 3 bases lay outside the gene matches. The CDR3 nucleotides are TGTGCCAGCAGCTTCGGACTAGCGGGGATCTACGAGCAGTACTTC. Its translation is CASSFGLAGIYEQYF.

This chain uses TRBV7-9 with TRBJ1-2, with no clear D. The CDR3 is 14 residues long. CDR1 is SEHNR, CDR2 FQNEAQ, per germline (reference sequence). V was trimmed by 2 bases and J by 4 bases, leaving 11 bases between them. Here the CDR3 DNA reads TGTGCCAGCAGCTTATTTCAATCGGGCTATGGCTACACCTTC. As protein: CASSLFQSGYGYTF.

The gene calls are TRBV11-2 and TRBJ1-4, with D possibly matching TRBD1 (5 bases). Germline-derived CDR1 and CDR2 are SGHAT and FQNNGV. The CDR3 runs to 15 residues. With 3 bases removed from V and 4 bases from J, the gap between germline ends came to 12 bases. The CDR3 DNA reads TGTGCCAGCAGCTTGGGACGGGGATATAATGAAAAACTGTTTTTT. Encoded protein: CASSLGRGYNEKLFF.

In DNA, the CDR3 is TGTGCCATCAGCGGGAGCCACTACGAGCAGTACTTC. This gives the protein CAISGSHYEQYF. This chain uses TRBV10-3 with TRBJ2-7, with a tentative D call TRBD2 (6 bases). With 6 bases removed from V and 3 bases from J, the gap between germline ends came to 9 bases. The CDR3 sequence is 12 residues long. The germline V gene has CDR1 ENHRY and CDR2 SYGVKD.

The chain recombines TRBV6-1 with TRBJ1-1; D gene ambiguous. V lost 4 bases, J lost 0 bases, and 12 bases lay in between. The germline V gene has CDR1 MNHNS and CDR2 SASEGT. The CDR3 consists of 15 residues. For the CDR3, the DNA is TGTGCCAGCAGTGGTTGGTCGACCATGAACACTGAAGCTTTCTTT. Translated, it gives CASSGWSTMNTEAFF.

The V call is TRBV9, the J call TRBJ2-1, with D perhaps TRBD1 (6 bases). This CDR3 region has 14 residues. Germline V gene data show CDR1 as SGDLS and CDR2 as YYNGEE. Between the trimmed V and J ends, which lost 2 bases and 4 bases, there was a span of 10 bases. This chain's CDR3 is CASSVGTPYNEQFF. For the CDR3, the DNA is TGTGCCAGCAGCGTCGGGACACCTTACAATGAGCAGTTCTTC.

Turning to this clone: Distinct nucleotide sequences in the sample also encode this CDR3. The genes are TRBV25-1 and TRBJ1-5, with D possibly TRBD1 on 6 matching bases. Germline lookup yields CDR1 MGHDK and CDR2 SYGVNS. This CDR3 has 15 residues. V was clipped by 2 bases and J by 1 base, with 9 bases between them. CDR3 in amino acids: CASSEGGASNQPQHF. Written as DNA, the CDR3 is TGTGCCAGCAGTGAAGGGGGCGCCAGCAATCAGCCCCAGCATTTT.

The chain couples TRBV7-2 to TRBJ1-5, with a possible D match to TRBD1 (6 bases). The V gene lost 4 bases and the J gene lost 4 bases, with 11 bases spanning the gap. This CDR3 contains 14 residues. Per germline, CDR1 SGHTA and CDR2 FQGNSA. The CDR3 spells CASSSDRPNQPQHF. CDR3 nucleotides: TGTGCCAGCAGCTCGGACAGACCGAATCAGCCCCAGCATTTT.

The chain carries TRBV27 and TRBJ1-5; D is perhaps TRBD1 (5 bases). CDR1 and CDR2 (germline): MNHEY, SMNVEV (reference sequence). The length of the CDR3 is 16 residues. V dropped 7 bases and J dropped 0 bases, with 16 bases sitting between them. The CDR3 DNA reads TGTGCCAGCATTCCTCCGGACAACTATAGCAATCAGCCCCAGCATTTT. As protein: CASIPPDNYSNQPQHF.